This TCR beta chain was identified during a study of Ad26.COV2.S vaccination and SARS-CoV-2 variants. Profiled with immunoSEQ multiplex PCR; TCRdb holds only in-frame clones, not every one. The data contain roughly 450,000 clones, 80% to 95% of them singletons. The CDR3 has 13 residues. V lost 3 bases and J 5 bases, leaving 8 bases between the germline ends. Treatment meaning: around 19 received Ad26.COV2.S at low or high dose, single or two shots; roughly 5 received placebo; per-sample allocation not given. Vaccine and placebo recipients were sampled on day 63 after the first injection. This sample comprised peripheral blood, obtained in a trial of Ad26.COV2.S vaccine versus placebo. The chain carries TRBV12-3 or TRBV12-4 and TRBJ1-5, with D possibly matching TRBD1 (5 bases). The TCR comes from a person aged 18-65 years who received the Ad26.COV2.S COVID-19 vaccine or a placebo. CDR3 in amino acids: CASSLTEDQPQHF. The DNA for the CDR3 is TGTGCCAGCAGTTTGACAGAGGATCAGCCCCAGCATTTT.